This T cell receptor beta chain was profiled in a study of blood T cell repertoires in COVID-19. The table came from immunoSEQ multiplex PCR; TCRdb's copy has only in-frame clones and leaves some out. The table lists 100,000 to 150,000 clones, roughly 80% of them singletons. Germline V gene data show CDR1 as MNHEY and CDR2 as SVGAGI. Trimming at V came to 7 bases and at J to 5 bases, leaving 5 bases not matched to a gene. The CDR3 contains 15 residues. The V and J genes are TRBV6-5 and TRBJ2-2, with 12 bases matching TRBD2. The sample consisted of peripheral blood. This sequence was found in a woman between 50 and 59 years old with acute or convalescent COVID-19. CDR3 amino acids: CASIRTSGVTGELFF. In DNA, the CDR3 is TGTGCCAGCATCCGGACTAGCGGGGTAACCGGGGAGCTGTTTTTT.